This is a list of T cell receptor beta chains from one sample in a study of PD-1 and CTLA-4 blockade in melanoma. Measured with immunoSEQ multiplex PCR; TCRdb has only the in-frame clones, and not every one. The table has about 7,200 clones, 80% seen once; the top ten hold 30% to 45%. The sequences come from CD8+ T cells from peripheral blood, collected before anti-PD-1 treatment. The receptors stem from a human donor with melanoma. CDR3s include the opening cysteine and the closing phenylalanine or tryptophan. The D gene is left open where the match is weak. Clone size is given for some rows only: seen once, a few or many times, or a class if the clone is expanded.

CDR3nt,CDR3aa,j_gene,d_gene,abundance,v_gene
TGTGCCAGCAGCTTGGCCGAGGGACTCCTCTATGGCTACACCTTC,CASSLAEGLLYGYTF,TRBJ1-2,NA,NA,TRBV5-4
TGTGCCAGCAGCTTAGAAGGGGGCTTATTGAATGAGCAGTTCTTC,CASSLEGGLLNEQFF,TRBJ2-1,TRBD1,NA,TRBV11-2
TGTGCCAGCAGCCAATGGACTAGCGGGAATTATGGTACGCAGTATTTT,CASSQWTSGNYGTQYF,TRBJ2-3,TRBD2,NA,TRBV13
TGTGCCAGCAAGACCGGCGGGGGAACCTATGGCTACACCTTC,CASKTGGGTYGYTF,TRBJ1-2,NA,NA,TRBV2
TGTGCCAGCAGCCGGGGTGGGGTCTATGGCTACACCTTC,CASSRGGVYGYTF,TRBJ1-2,NA,NA,TRBV5-6
TGTGCCAGCAGCCTCGGGACTAGCGGGGGGCTCTACAATGAGCAGTTCTTC,CASSLGTSGGLYNEQFF,TRBJ2-1,TRBD2,NA,TRBV7-6
TGTGCCAGCAGCTTTAGGGCCGCGGGGATCTTCGACACCGGGGAGCTGTTTTTT,CASSFRAAGIFDTGELFF,TRBJ2-2,NA,NA,TRBV7-9
TGTGCCAGCAGTTCTAGCGGGTACAGCTCCTACGAGCAGTACTTC,CASSSSGYSSYEQYF,TRBJ2-7,TRBD2,NA,TRBV27
TGTGCCAGCAGTGAGCCGGGACCGAGGGAGACCCAGTACTTC,CASSEPGPRETQYF,TRBJ2-5,NA,NA,TRBV2
TGTGCCAGCAGTGAACTAGCGGGAGCTGCAGATACGCAGTATTTT,CASSELAGAADTQYF,TRBJ2-3,TRBD2,few,TRBV6-1
TGCGCCAGCAGCCAAGTCTCGGGTATCGATGGCTACACCTTC,CASSQVSGIDGYTF,TRBJ1-2,NA,NA,TRBV4-1
TGTGCCAGCACTCTGGGGGGGACAGGGGACGAGCAGTACTTC,CASTLGGTGDEQYF,TRBJ2-7,TRBD1,NA,TRBV9
TGTGCCAGCAGCCCCATATATGACACTGAAGCTTTCTTT,CASSPIYDTEAFF,TRBJ1-1,NA,medium-sized,TRBV11-3
TGCGCCAGCAGCCAAGAGTTACAGGGGGAGATAACTGAAGCTTTCTTT,CASSQELQGEITEAFF,TRBJ1-1,TRBD1,NA,TRBV4-3
TGTGCCAGCAGCCCCGTTTTGGGCGACGAGCAGTACTTC,CASSPVLGDEQYF,TRBJ2-7,NA,once,TRBV13
TGTGCCAGCAGCTTAGCGGGGGGGTTCCATGGCTACACCTTC,CASSLAGGFHGYTF,TRBJ1-2,NA,once,TRBV7-9
TGTGCCAGCAGAAGCAATCAGCCCCAGCATTTT,CASRSNQPQHF,TRBJ1-5,NA,few,TRBV6-5
TGTGCCAGCAGCTTCGGGAGCGGCTACACCTTC,CASSFGSGYTF,TRBJ1-2,NA,once,TRBV5-6
TGTGCCAGCAGTGCCCCGGGGGGGGATACGCAGTATTTT,CASSAPGGDTQYF,TRBJ2-3,TRBD2,NA,TRBV12-3/TRBV12-4
TGTGCCAGCAGCTTGGGACGTCGCGGGAGCTCCTACGAGCAGTACTTC,CASSLGRRGSSYEQYF,TRBJ2-7,TRBD2,NA,TRBV13
TGTGCCAGCAGCTTAGCGCCCGCGGGTCGACCCTACGAGCAGTACTTC,CASSLAPAGRPYEQYF,TRBJ2-7,NA,NA,TRBV7-9
TGCGCCAGCAGCCAATCTGGCAGCTCTAACTATGGCTACACCTTC,CASSQSGSSNYGYTF,TRBJ1-2,NA,few,TRBV4-3
TGTGCCAGCAGCGCGGGGGGAACTGAAGCTTTCTTT,CASSAGGTEAFF,TRBJ1-1,NA,NA,TRBV9
TGTGCTAGCAGCCCCTTTACTGCGCACACTGAAGCTTTCTTT,CASSPFTAHTEAFF,TRBJ1-1,NA,NA,TRBV7-7
TGTGCCAGCAGCTCGGGACAGGGCGATGAGCAGTTCTTC,CASSSGQGDEQFF,TRBJ2-1,TRBD1,NA,TRBV11-3
TGTGCCACCAGCGATTCCGGGGGGACACACCAGTACTTC,CATSDSGGTHQYF,TRBJ2-5,NA,once,TRBV24-1
TGTGCCAGCAGTTACCAGGCCCGGACCAACTACGAGGGCACTGAAGCTTTCTTT,CASSYQARTNYEGTEAFF,TRBJ1-1,NA,NA,TRBV6-2/TRBV6-3
TGTGCCACCCAGGGACAGGCCGACGGGGAGCTGTTTTTT,CATQGQADGELFF,TRBJ2-2,TRBD1,NA,TRBV24-1
TGTGCCAGCAGCACCGGGACACTAAATCAGCCCCAGCATTTT,CASSTGTLNQPQHF,TRBJ1-5,NA,NA,TRBV9
TGCGCCAGCAGCCACTCAGGGGATACTGAAGCTTTCTTT,CASSHSGDTEAFF,TRBJ1-1,NA,medium-sized,TRBV4-3
TGCAGCGTGATTGACAACCAAGAGACCCAGTACTTC,CSVIDNQETQYF,TRBJ2-5,NA,NA,TRBV29-1
TGTGCCAGCAGCCCTAGGGGCGATGAGCAGTTCTTC,CASSPRGDEQFF,TRBJ2-1,NA,NA,TRBV28
TGTGCCACCAGTGAAGGTTCTAATGAAAAACTGTTTTTT,CATSEGSNEKLFF,TRBJ1-4,NA,medium-sized,TRBV24-1
TGTGCCAGCAGTTACCGACAGGGCGACACCGGGGAGCTGTTTTTT,CASSYRQGDTGELFF,TRBJ2-2,TRBD1,NA,TRBV6-5
TGCGCCAGCAGCTGGACTAGCGGGAGTGAGGATACGCAGTATTTT,CASSWTSGSEDTQYF,TRBJ2-3,TRBD2,NA,TRBV4-1
TGTGCCAGCAGCCCCGGTGCGGGCACTGAAGCTTTCTTT,CASSPGAGTEAFF,TRBJ1-1,NA,NA,TRBV7-6
TGTGCCAGCAGACGGACACCAACCGGAGCTTTCTTT,CASRRTPTGAFF,TRBJ1-1,NA,few,TRBV28
TGCGCCAGCAGTGAGGGGGGATACACTGAAGCTTTCTTT,CASSEGGYTEAFF,TRBJ1-1,NA,NA,TRBV10-1
TGTGCCTGGACCGCAACCGGGACAGGGCTGCAAGAGACCCAGTACTTC,CAWTATGTGLQETQYF,TRBJ2-5,TRBD1,NA,TRBV30
TGTGCCACCAGTGATTCCTCAGGGATTCAGTACTTC,CATSDSSGIQYF,TRBJ2-7,NA,NA,TRBV24-1